Listed below are T cell receptor beta chains from one sample, sequenced in a study of T cells in Graves' hyperthyroidism and ophthalmopathy. TCRdb fed the multiplex PCR reads into MiXCR, producing one record per CDR3 protein. The sample carries 750,000 to 900,000 distinct CDR3 sequences, over 35% recorded once. Material: blood. The receptor source for this set is a man between 18 and 35 years old with Graves' hyperthyroidism. Both conserved end residues are part of each CDR3. D genes are given only for firm matches. Size values are once, few and many counts, or a class for expanded clones, and some rows have none.

j_call	d_call	clone_size	v_call	cdr3_aa	cdr3_nt
TRBJ1-1	.	.	TRBV12-3/TRBV12-4	CASSGGVGRNEAFF	TGTGCCAGCAGCGGTGGTGTGGGACGGAATGAAGCTTTCTTT
TRBJ1-2	TRBD1	.	TRBV2	CASTQGAASNYGYTF	TGTGCCAGCACCCAGGGGGCTGCAAGTAACTATGGCTACACCTTC
TRBJ1-1	.	many	TRBV7-6	CASSLAFDTEAFF	TGTGCCAGCAGCTTAGCGTTTGACACTGAAGCTTTCTTT
TRBJ2-7	.	many	TRBV15	CATSRDFSYEQYF	TGTGCCACCAGCAGAGATTTCTCCTACGAGCAGTACTTC
TRBJ1-5	.	.	TRBV7-9	CASSLGGVAGNQPQHF	TGTGCCAGCAGCTTAGGCGGGGTGGCTGGGAATCAGCCCCAGCATTTT
TRBJ1-5	.	few	TRBV19	CASSIDPSFRRDQPQHF	TGTGCCAGTAGTATAGATCCAAGCTTCCGTCGAGATCAGCCCCAGCATTTT
TRBJ2-5	.	.	TRBV12-3/TRBV12-4	CASSEKGRGAMETQYF	TGTGCCAGCAGCGAAAAAGGACGGGGGGCGATGGAGACCCAGTACTTC
TRBJ1-1	.	.	TRBV20-1	CSARGDSNTEAFF	TGCAGTGCTAGAGGCGACAGCAACACTGAAGCTTTCTTT
TRBJ2-5	.	few	TRBV7-2	CASSLASGRRETQYF	TGTGCCAGCAGCTTAGCGAGTGGGCGCCGGGAGACCCAGTACTTC
TRBJ2-7	.	.	TRBV25-1	CASSHRGEVSEQYF	TGTGCCAGCAGTCACCGCGGTGAGGTATCCGAGCAGTACTTC
TRBJ1-1	.	.	TRBV29-1	CSSQDHRSNTEAFF	TGCAGCAGCCAAGATCACAGGTCGAACACTGAAGCTTTCTTT
TRBJ1-6	.	few	TRBV4-1	CASTPGRGGNSPLHF	TGCGCCAGCACCCCGGGCAGGGGAGGCAATTCACCCCTCCACTTT
TRBJ2-2	TRBD1	many	TRBV10-3	CAIGQGTGELFF	TGTGCCATCGGACAGGGCACCGGGGAGCTGTTTTTT
TRBJ1-2	.	.	TRBV7-2	CASSREAPSQFGYTF	TGCGCCAGCAGCCGGGAGGCCCCGTCTCAGTTTGGCTACACCTTC
TRBJ2-3	.	few	TRBV29-1	CSVRDLVTDTQYF	TGCAGCGTTCGCGACTTGGTAACAGATACGCAGTATTTT
TRBJ2-7	.	.	TRBV29-1	CSVLWGHEQYF	TGCAGCGTACTCTGGGGCCACGAGCAGTACTTC
TRBJ2-7	TRBD1	.	TRBV9	CASSSEGAEEQYF	TGTGCCAGCAGCTCCGAGGGGGCGGAAGAGCAGTACTTC
TRBJ2-5	TRBD1	few	TRBV7-6	CASSSLTGQETQYF	TGTGCCAGCAGCTCCCTGACAGGGCAAGAGACCCAGTACTTC
TRBJ1-1	.	.	TRBV5-1	CASSPGSFLNTEAFF	TGCGCCAGCAGCCCCGGCTCCTTTTTGAACACTGAAGCTTTCTTT
TRBJ1-4	.	.	TRBV12-3/TRBV12-4	CASRSLTNEKLFF	TGTGCCAGCCGGTCGTTGACTAATGAAAAACTGTTTTTT
TRBJ1-5	.	.	TRBV6-5	CASSYSNSQPQHF	TGTGCCAGCAGTTACTCGAATAGCCAGCCCCAGCATTTT
TRBJ2-1	.	.	TRBV10-3	CAISDDRSYNEQFF	TGTGCCATCAGTGACGACAGGTCCTACAATGAGCAGTTCTTC
TRBJ1-2	.	few	TRBV9	CASSVEGPHNYGYTF	TGTGCCAGCAGCGTAGAGGGACCTCATAACTATGGCTACACCTTC
TRBJ1-1	.	few	TRBV10-3	CASTYYSDTEAFF	TGTGCCAGCACGTACTACTCAGACACTGAAGCTTTCTTT
TRBJ1-1	.	few	TRBV10-3	CAISESTANTEAFF	TGTGCCATCAGTGAGTCGACAGCCAACACTGAAGCTTTCTTT
TRBJ1-1	.	many	TRBV5-1	CASSSGPTNTEAFF	TGCGCCAGCAGCTCCGGGCCAACGAACACTGAAGCTTTCTTT
TRBJ1-1	.	few	TRBV6-6	CASSNPGNTEAFF	TGTGCCAGCAGTAACCCAGGGAACACTGAAGCTTTCTTT
TRBJ2-5	TRBD1	few	TRBV7-2	CASSLRGQPPTQYF	TGTGCCAGCAGCTTGAGGGGACAGCCCCCTACCCAGTACTTC
TRBJ2-2	.	.	TRBV29-1	CSPYLNTGELFF	TGCAGCCCATACCTAAACACCGGGGAGCTGTTTTTT
TRBJ1-5	.	many	TRBV2	CASKEDTSSNQPQHF	TGTGCCAGCAAGGAGGACACCTCTAGCAATCAGCCCCAGCATTTT
TRBJ2-5	TRBD1	many	TRBV20-1	CSTGTGSSETQYF	TGCAGTACCGGGACAGGGTCTTCGGAGACCCAGTACTTC
TRBJ1-3	TRBD1	many	TRBV2	CASREGQSSGNTIYF	TGTGCCAGCAGAGAGGGACAGAGCTCTGGAAACACCATATATTTT
TRBJ2-6	TRBD1	many	TRBV7-3	CASSSDRATGANVLTF	TGTGCCAGCAGCTCTGACAGGGCCACTGGGGCCAACGTCCTGACTTTC
TRBJ2-7	.	few	TRBV20-1	CSASRGSSSSYEQYF	TGCAGTGCTAGCCGGGGGTCCTCCAGCTCCTACGAGCAGTACTTC
TRBJ2-2	TRBD1	few	TRBV19	CASSFGQGATGELFF	TGTGCCAGTAGTTTCGGACAGGGTGCCACCGGGGAGCTGTTTTTT
TRBJ1-1	.	many	TRBV12-3/TRBV12-4	CASSLAGTVNTEAFF	TGTGCCAGCAGTTTAGCAGGGACTGTGAACACTGAAGCTTTCTTT
TRBJ1-5	.	many	TRBV19	CASSIRNRAAQPQHF	TGTGCCAGTAGTATTAGGAACAGGGCGGCGCAGCCCCAGCATTTT
TRBJ1-1	.	few	TRBV29-1	CSVWGGDGTEAFF	TGCAGCGTTTGGGGTGGAGATGGGACTGAAGCTTTCTTT
TRBJ1-1	.	many	TRBV19	CASSELGQQAFF	TGTGCCAGTAGTGAGTTGGGCCAGCAAGCTTTCTTT
TRBJ1-3	.	many	TRBV10-3	CAIRADTHSGNTIYF	TGTGCCATCAGGGCCGACACGCACTCTGGAAACACCATATATTTT
TRBJ1-1	.	.	TRBV6-6	CASSYRSGAKNTEAFF	TGTGCCAGCAGTTACCGATCGGGGGCTAAGAACACTGAAGCTTTCTTT
TRBJ2-5	TRBD2	many	TRBV7-9	CASSSSGRGETQYF	TGTGCCAGCAGTTCAAGCGGGAGAGGAGAGACCCAGTACTTC
TRBJ1-1	.	.	TRBV12-3/TRBV12-4	CASSLKGKNTEAFF	TGTGCCAGCAGTTTAAAAGGGAAGAACACTGAAGCTTTCTTT
TRBJ2-7	.	.	TRBV7-9	CASSSGADYEQYF	TGTGCCAGCAGCTCCGGGGCCGACTACGAGCAGTACTTC
TRBJ1-1	.	.	TRBV4-1	CASSQEALPIRSWITEAFF	TGCGCCAGCAGCCAAGAAGCACTCCCCATAAGGAGTTGGATCACTGAAGCTTTCTTT
TRBJ1-3	TRBD1	few	TRBV4-2	CASSQDPGQPGNTIYF	TGTGCCAGCAGCCAAGACCCGGGACAGCCTGGAAACACCATATATTTT
TRBJ1-4	TRBD1	many	TRBV2	CASRLDRVGEKLFF	TGTGCCAGCAGACTGGACAGGGTGGGTGAAAAACTGTTTTTT